These 8 T cell receptor beta chains share one sample of origin, sequenced in a study of technical replicates of blood from several donors. Sequencing was performed with immunoSEQ multiplex PCR; in TCRdb, only in-frame clones are kept and a portion is missing. The repertoire holds under 100,000 clones, with 90% to 97% as singletons. The sample taken for sequencing was T cells isolated from PBMCs. The receptors come from a human donor in good health.

The chain employs TRBV7-9 and TRBJ1-2; D gene ambiguous. The CDR3 covers 11 residues. The germline V gene has CDR1 SEHNR and CDR2 FQNEAQ (reference sequence). Trimming pared 5 bases from V and 8 bases from J, leaving 9 bases between. CDR3 sequence (DNA): TGTGCCAGCAGCGCTCAAGAGGGCTACACCTTC. Translated: CASSAQEGYTF.

CDR3 DNA sequence: TGTGCCAGCAGCTCCCTTACCCGGACAGGGGGCGCGGATGAGCAGTTCTTC. Its translation: CASSSLTRTGGADEQFF. The genes are TRBV7-6 and TRBJ2-1; the match to TRBD1 covers 11 bases. The trim removed 4 bases at V and 8 bases at J, leaving 13 bases unmatched. Germline V gene data show CDR1 as SGHVS and CDR2 as FNYEAQ. The length of the CDR3 is 17 residues.

This chain connects TRBV12-5 to TRBJ2-3; TRBD2 matches at 10 bases. This CDR3 region has 22 residues. Per the germline V gene, CDR1 is LGHNT and CDR2 is FRNRAP. The junction had 21 bases not matched to a gene; V was cut back by 1 base and J by 2 bases. For the CDR3, the DNA is TGTGCTAGTGGTTTGGGGGGGGCAAAAACTAGCGGGGTTCGCCAACACACAGATACGCAGTATTTT. It is translated as CASGLGGAKTSGVRQHTDTQYF.

The chain links TRBV13 to TRBJ2-3; 7 bases are a match to TRBD1. Losses at the gene ends were 2 bases for V and 2 bases for J; bases not matched to a gene: 4. Germline-derived CDR1 and CDR2 are PRHDT and FYEKMQ (reference sequence). The CDR3 has 15 amino acids. The CDR3 loop is CASSLRGQATDTQYF. CDR3 DNA sequence: TGTGCCAGCAGCTTACGTGGACAGGCCACAGATACGCAGTATTTT.

The rearrangement joins TRBV27 to TRBJ1-5; D gene ambiguous. Germline V gene data show CDR1 as MNHEY and CDR2 as SMNVEV (reference sequence). The CDR3 runs to 14 residues. V was trimmed by 5 bases and J by 5 bases, leaving 13 bases between them. CDR3 DNA sequence: TGTGCCAGCAGTAGAACCCCCGGGGATCAGCCCCAGCATTTT. Its translation is CASSRTPGDQPQHF.

The V and J genes are TRBV4-2 and TRBJ2-5, with TRBD2 matching 8 bases. The germline V gene has CDR1 LGHNA and CDR2 YNFKEQ. Trimming cost V 3 bases and J 6 bases; bases outside gene matches: 6. The CDR3 length is 14 residues. The CDR3 region is CASSQSSGRQTQYF. CDR3 coding DNA: TGTGCCAGCAGCCAGAGCAGCGGGAGACAGACCCAGTACTTC.

This chain connects TRBV19 to TRBJ2-2, with D possibly TRBD1 on 6 matching bases. CDR1 is LNHDA and CDR2 is SQIVND in the germline V gene (reference sequence). The CDR3 length is 13 residues. V lost 4 bases to trimming and J lost 6 bases, with 9 bases between them. The CDR3 nucleotides read TGTGCCAGTAGTAAACAGGGATCCGGGGAGCTGTTTTTT. This sequence encodes CASSKQGSGELFF. Full variable domain (remainder filled in from reference TRBV19 and TRBJ2-2): DGGITQSPKYLFRKEGQNVTLSCEQNLNHDAMYWYRQDPGQGLRLIYYSQIVNDFQKGDIAEGYSVSREKKESFPLTVTSAQKNPTAFYLCASSKQGSGELFFGEGSRLTVL.

V and J are TRBV9 and TRBJ2-2; D call uncertain. This CDR3 comprises 13 residues. V shed 0 bases and J shed 5 bases, with 5 bases lying between them. CDR1 SGDLS and CDR2 YYNGEE come from the germline V gene. CDR3 DNA: TGTGCCAGCAGCGTAGTCGTTACCGGGGAGCTGTTTTTT. Protein product: CASSVVVTGELFF.